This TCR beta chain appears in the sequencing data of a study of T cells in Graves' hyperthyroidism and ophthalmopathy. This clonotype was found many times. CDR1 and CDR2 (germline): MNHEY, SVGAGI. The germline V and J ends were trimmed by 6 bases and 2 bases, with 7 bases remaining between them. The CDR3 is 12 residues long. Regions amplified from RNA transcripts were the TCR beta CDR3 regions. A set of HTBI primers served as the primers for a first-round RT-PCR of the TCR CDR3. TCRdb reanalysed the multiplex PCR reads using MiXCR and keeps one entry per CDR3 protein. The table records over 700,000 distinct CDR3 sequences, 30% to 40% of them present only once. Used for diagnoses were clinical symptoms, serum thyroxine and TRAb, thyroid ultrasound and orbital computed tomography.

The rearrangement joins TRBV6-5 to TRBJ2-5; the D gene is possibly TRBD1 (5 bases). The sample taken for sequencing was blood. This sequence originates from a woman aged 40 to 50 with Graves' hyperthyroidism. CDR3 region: CASSRQQETQYF. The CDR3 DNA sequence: TGTGCCAGCAGCAGACAGCAAGAGACCCAGTACTTC.